This entry describes one TCR beta chain. The data are from a study of T cell changes during pregnancy in multiple sclerosis. Sequencing was performed with immunoSEQ multiplex PCR; in TCRdb, only in-frame clones are kept and a portion is missing. The repertoire holds approximately 50,000 clones, with around 93% as singletons. Germline V gene lookup returns CDR1 PRHDT and CDR2 FYEKMQ (reference sequence). This CDR3 has 17 residues. Trimming cost V 4 bases and J 3 bases, with 20 bases left between them. This chain uses TRBV13 with TRBJ2-3; possibly TRBD1 for D (6 bases). The specimen was CD8+ T cells from peripheral blood mononuclear cells, collected after pregnancy. This clonotype was sampled from a female donor with multiple sclerosis, enrolled in a pregnancy study. DNA of the CDR3: TGTGCCAGCAGCTCAAATAATGGGGGCGGTCCGACAGATACGCAGTATTTT. Translated: CASSSNNGGGPTDTQYF. The whole variable domain, remainder taken from reference TRBV13 and TRBJ2-3, is AAGVIQSPRHLIKEKRETATLKCYPIPRHDTVYWYQQGPGQDPQFLISFYEKMQSDKGSIPDRFSAQQFSDYHSELNMSSLELGDSALYFCASSSNNGGGPTDTQYFGPGTRLTVL.